This T cell receptor (beta chain) was recovered during a study of tissue T cells after allogeneic stem cell transplantation. Study results and limitations: Within patients, tissue anatomy strongly shaped TCR repertoire composition.

Assay: immunoSEQ multiplex PCR; the TCRdb copy retains only in-frame clones and omits some. The repertoire holds 6,500 to 7,500 clones, with 55% to 75% as singletons. A remark on this clone: What it recognizes is unknown. Mouse gene names and germline throughout. The missing CDR3 end, 1 residue past where the read stops, is filled in from the germline J gene.

Trimming removed 1 base at V and 4 bases at J, with 7 bases between. Germline CDR1 and CDR2: SQVVS and ANEGSEA. This CDR3 comprises 12 residues. The sample taken for sequencing was blood. The TCR comes from a female BALB/c mouse in good health. MHC haplotype of the strain: H2-d. J is TRBJ1-2 and V is TRBV30; D remains ambiguous. CDR3 DNA (partial): TGTAGTTCTAGAGTGGGAGGCTCCGACTACACC. It yields the protein CSSRVGGSDYT. The whole CDR3 sequence is CSSRVGGSDYTF.